The clone carrying this TCR beta chain was counted a single time. The antigen remains unidentified. One entry per CDR3 protein, called by TCRdb with MiXCR from the reads. The data contain around 900,000 distinct CDR3 sequences, about a third of them singletons. This sample stems from a study of T cell repertoires in cytomegalovirus infection. Turning to the study itself: As its CMV epitopes, the study selected recently identified HLA-C-restricted and well-studied HLA-B-restricted targets.

The CDR3 sequence is 8 residues long. Germline-derived CDR1 and CDR2 are MNHEY and SVGEGT. This TCR came from a human donor in good health (CMV status not recorded). Some clones in this sample may be carry-over from other donors' samples. The rearrangement links TRBV6-2 or TRBV6-3 to TRBJ2-3; D may match TRBD1 or TRBD2 (5 bases each). Sequencing was performed on cultured CD8+ T cells from PBMCs, taken from culture after CMV antigen stimulation. The CDR3, as DNA: TGTCCTCGAGGGGCCCAGTATTTT. It codes for CPRGAQYF.